The rows below give T cell receptor beta chains drawn from one sample of a study of blood T cell repertoires in COVID-19. Libraries were prepared by immunoSEQ multiplex PCR; TCRdb keeps only in-frame clonotypes and omits some of them. In the table there are roughly 230,000 clones, 80% to 85% of which are singletons. Specimen: PBMCs or T cells enriched from blood (not recorded which). These receptors were obtained from a man in his fifties who had recovered from COVID-19. Both conserved end residues are part of each CDR3. D genes are given only for firm matches. Where a row states a size, it is once, few, many or the class of an expanded clone; other rows omit it.

v_gene: TRBV11-1; j_gene: TRBJ1-1; d_gene: TRBD1; abundance: -; CDR3aa: CASSLDRAEAFF; CDR3nt: TGTGCCAGCAGCCTTGACAGGGCTGAAGCTTTCTTT
v_gene: TRBV7-2; j_gene: TRBJ2-7; d_gene: -; abundance: -; CDR3aa: CASSWGRVYEQYF; CDR3nt: TGTGCCAGCAGCTGGGGCAGGGTTTACGAGCAGTACTTC
v_gene: TRBV9; j_gene: TRBJ1-2; d_gene: TRBD1; abundance: once; CDR3aa: CASSATGTGGPPGGYTF; CDR3nt: TGTGCCAGCAGCGCCACCGGGACAGGGGGACCACCCGGAGGCTACACCTTC
v_gene: TRBV7-9; j_gene: TRBJ1-2; d_gene: TRBD1; abundance: -; CDR3aa: CASSSGTGSNYGYTF; CDR3nt: TGTGCCAGCAGCTCAGGGACAGGGTCTAACTATGGCTACACCTTC
v_gene: TRBV7-6; j_gene: TRBJ1-1; d_gene: -; abundance: -; CDR3aa: CASSPLRGGNTEAFF; CDR3nt: TGTGCCAGCAGTCCCCTAAGGGGGGGGAACACTGAAGCTTTCTTT
v_gene: TRBV6-5; j_gene: TRBJ2-7; d_gene: -; abundance: -; CDR3aa: CASSSRTGGQYF; CDR3nt: TGTGCCAGCAGTTCCAGGACTGGCGGGCAGTACTTC
v_gene: TRBV4-1; j_gene: TRBJ1-4; d_gene: -; abundance: -; CDR3aa: CASSRAGGATNEKLFF; CDR3nt: TGCGCCAGCAGTCGCGCGGGCGGAGCAACTAATGAAAAACTGTTTTTT
v_gene: TRBV7-9; j_gene: TRBJ1-1; d_gene: TRBD1; abundance: once; CDR3aa: CASSSGQGGFGNTEAFF; CDR3nt: TGTGCCAGCAGCTCCGGACAGGGTGGATTCGGGAACACTGAAGCTTTCTTT
v_gene: TRBV19; j_gene: TRBJ2-5; d_gene: -; abundance: -; CDR3aa: CASSIGVLLDRSGETQYF; CDR3nt: TGTGCCAGTAGTATAGGAGTTCTTTTGGACAGATCGGGAGAGACCCAGTACTTC
v_gene: TRBV19; j_gene: TRBJ2-1; d_gene: -; abundance: -; CDR3aa: CASSIARVVSEQFF; CDR3nt: TGTGCCAGTAGTATCGCCAGGGTGGTTTCTGAGCAGTTCTTC
v_gene: TRBV3-1/TRBV3-2; j_gene: TRBJ2-5; d_gene: -; abundance: -; CDR3aa: CASSPGRVRTQETQYF; CDR3nt: TGTGCCAGCAGCCCCGGCAGGGTCAGGACCCAAGAGACCCAGTACTTC
v_gene: TRBV12-3/TRBV12-4; j_gene: TRBJ1-4; d_gene: TRBD1; abundance: -; CDR3aa: CASSSGGAEKLFF; CDR3nt: TGTGCCAGCAGTTCAGGGGGAGCTGAAAAACTGTTTTTT
v_gene: TRBV5-6; j_gene: TRBJ1-2; d_gene: TRBD1; abundance: once; CDR3aa: CASSIPGQGDYGYTF; CDR3nt: TGTGCCAGCAGCATACCGGGACAGGGGGACTATGGCTACACCTTC
v_gene: TRBV19; j_gene: TRBJ1-3; d_gene: -; abundance: once; CDR3aa: CASRPDRSSGNTIYF; CDR3nt: TGTGCCAGTAGACCCGACAGGAGCTCTGGAAACACCATATATTTT
v_gene: TRBV7-6; j_gene: TRBJ2-6; d_gene: -; abundance: -; CDR3aa: CASSLVVRFEPGANVLTF; CDR3nt: TGTGCCAGCAGTCTCGTCGTTCGTTTCGAGCCTGGGGCCAACGTCCTGACTTTC
v_gene: TRBV28; j_gene: TRBJ2-7; d_gene: -; abundance: -; CDR3aa: CASSTRGYYEQYF; CDR3nt: TGTGCCAGCAGTACGAGGGGGTACTACGAGCAGTACTTC
v_gene: TRBV18; j_gene: TRBJ1-5; d_gene: -; abundance: -; CDR3aa: CASSGGHNSNQPQHF; CDR3nt: TGTGCCAGCTCAGGGGGACATAATAGCAATCAGCCCCAGCATTTT
v_gene: TRBV7-9; j_gene: TRBJ1-6; d_gene: TRBD1; abundance: -; CDR3aa: CASSLETGFASPLHF; CDR3nt: TGTGCCAGCAGCTTAGAGACAGGGTTCGCTTCACCCCTCCACTTT
v_gene: TRBV5-8; j_gene: TRBJ1-2; d_gene: TRBD1; abundance: -; CDR3aa: CASSHTDRAGTYGYTF; CDR3nt: TGTGCCAGCAGCCATACGGACAGGGCGGGAACCTATGGCTACACCTTC
v_gene: TRBV10-2; j_gene: TRBJ1-1; d_gene: TRBD1; abundance: few; CDR3aa: CASSEGQGAEAFF; CDR3nt: TGCGCCAGCAGTGAGGGACAGGGCGCCGAAGCTTTCTTT
v_gene: TRBV18; j_gene: TRBJ1-1; d_gene: -; abundance: -; CDR3aa: CASSPPEGWGTEAFF; CDR3nt: TGTGCCAGCTCACCACCGGAGGGATGGGGTACTGAAGCTTTCTTT
v_gene: TRBV19; j_gene: TRBJ2-3; d_gene: -; abundance: -; CDR3aa: CASRGGGTDTQYF; CDR3nt: TGTGCCAGTAGGGGAGGTGGCACAGATACGCAGTATTTT
v_gene: TRBV9; j_gene: TRBJ1-6; d_gene: -; abundance: -; CDR3aa: CASSVGSDFNSPLHF; CDR3nt: TGTGCCAGCAGCGTAGGGTCAGATTTTAATTCACCCCTCCACTTT
v_gene: TRBV28; j_gene: TRBJ1-2; d_gene: TRBD1; abundance: -; CDR3aa: CASSLATGEYGYTF; CDR3nt: TGTGCCAGCAGTTTAGCCACAGGGGAATATGGCTACACCTTC
v_gene: TRBV19; j_gene: TRBJ1-1; d_gene: -; abundance: few; CDR3aa: CASTQLRYTEAFF; CDR3nt: TGTGCCAGTACCCAACTCAGGTACACTGAAGCTTTCTTT
v_gene: TRBV7-2; j_gene: TRBJ2-3; d_gene: -; abundance: -; CDR3aa: CASSLSLPTDTQYF; CDR3nt: TGTGCCAGCAGCTTAAGCCTACCTACAGATACGCAGTATTTT
v_gene: TRBV19; j_gene: TRBJ1-5; d_gene: -; abundance: once; CDR3aa: CASRAVDLQPQHF; CDR3nt: TGTGCCAGTAGGGCGGTCGATCTTCAGCCCCAGCATTTT
v_gene: TRBV13; j_gene: TRBJ1-3; d_gene: TRBD1; abundance: -; CDR3aa: CASSSQGDGNTIYF; CDR3nt: TGTGCCAGCAGCTCCCAGGGGGACGGAAACACCATATATTTT
v_gene: TRBV11-1; j_gene: TRBJ2-1; d_gene: TRBD2; abundance: -; CDR3aa: CASSYGTSRGHEQFF; CDR3nt: TGTGCCAGCAGCTATGGGACTAGCCGGGGGCATGAGCAGTTCTTC
v_gene: TRBV6-2/TRBV6-3; j_gene: TRBJ1-6; d_gene: -; abundance: -; CDR3aa: CASSYSAGRNSPLHF; CDR3nt: TGTGCCAGCAGTTACTCAGCAGGGCGGAATTCACCCCTCCACTTT
v_gene: TRBV5-6; j_gene: TRBJ1-1; d_gene: -; abundance: -; CDR3aa: CASSLIENTEAFF; CDR3nt: TGTGCCAGCAGCTTGATAGAGAACACTGAAGCTTTCTTT
v_gene: TRBV28; j_gene: TRBJ2-7; d_gene: TRBD2; abundance: -; CDR3aa: CASRQTGTSGKNEQYF; CDR3nt: TGTGCCAGCAGGCAAACCGGGACTAGCGGGAAAAACGAGCAGTACTTC
v_gene: TRBV6-5; j_gene: TRBJ1-2; d_gene: TRBD1; abundance: once; CDR3aa: CASSSTGGGYGYTF; CDR3nt: TGTGCCAGCAGTTCGACAGGGGGCGGCTATGGCTACACCTTC
v_gene: TRBV7-9; j_gene: TRBJ2-1; d_gene: TRBD2; abundance: once; CDR3aa: CASSLALAGGRNEQFF; CDR3nt: TGTGCCAGCAGCTTAGCACTAGCGGGGGGGCGGAATGAGCAGTTCTTC
v_gene: TRBV19; j_gene: TRBJ1-3; d_gene: TRBD1; abundance: -; CDR3aa: CASSAGQGNTIYF; CDR3nt: TGTGCCAGTAGTGCGGGACAGGGAAACACCATATATTTT
v_gene: TRBV7-9; j_gene: TRBJ1-2; d_gene: -; abundance: -; CDR3aa: CASSPYEGGYGYTF; CDR3nt: TGTGCCAGCAGCCCCTACGAGGGCGGCTATGGCTACACCTTC
v_gene: TRBV29-1; j_gene: TRBJ2-5; d_gene: -; abundance: -; CDR3aa: CSVETGSGETQYF; CDR3nt: TGCAGCGTTGAAACAGGGTCGGGAGAGACCCAGTACTTC
v_gene: TRBV7-6; j_gene: TRBJ2-1; d_gene: TRBD2; abundance: -; CDR3aa: CASSSAGTSGSNEQFF; CDR3nt: TGTGCCAGCAGCTCTGCCGGGACTAGCGGGAGTAATGAGCAGTTCTTC
v_gene: TRBV3-1/TRBV3-2; j_gene: TRBJ1-2; d_gene: TRBD1; abundance: -; CDR3aa: CASSPRKQGVGGYTF; CDR3nt: TGTGCCAGCAGCCCTAGAAAACAGGGGGTCGGAGGCTACACCTTC
v_gene: TRBV5-1; j_gene: TRBJ1-3; d_gene: -; abundance: -; CDR3aa: CASSPGSGGNTIYF; CDR3nt: TGCGCCAGCAGCCCCGGAAGCGGGGGAAACACCATATATTTT
v_gene: TRBV14; j_gene: TRBJ2-4; d_gene: TRBD2; abundance: -; CDR3aa: CASSPAGLAKNIQYF; CDR3nt: TGTGCCAGCAGTCCAGCGGGGCTAGCCAAAAACATTCAGTACTTC
v_gene: TRBV6-4; j_gene: TRBJ2-2; d_gene: TRBD1; abundance: few; CDR3aa: CASSRSGTGANTGELFF; CDR3nt: TGTGCCAGCAGTCGCTCCGGGACAGGGGCGAACACCGGGGAGCTGTTTTTT